Following are 18 T cell receptor beta chains from one sample sequenced in a study of cytomegalovirus exposure and HLA in healthy donors. The PCR made use of 60 Vbeta and 13 Jbeta primers. Generated by immunoSEQ multiplex PCR, the TCRdb table keeps only in-frame clones and is missing some. The profile shows 85,000 to 100,000 clones, 70% to 80% of them singletons. Material: PBMCs. The receptors come from a male donor in good health and CMV-seropositive.

This clone was counted a few times. The chain has TRBV6-6 and TRBJ1-6, with a tentative D call TRBD1 (5 bases). This CDR3 spans 16 amino acids. CDR1 is MNHNY, CDR2 SVGAGI, per germline (reference sequence). V lost 5 bases to trimming and J lost 2 bases, with 13 bases between them. The CDR3 loop is CASSPDTATYNSPLHF. CDR3 nucleotide sequence: TGTGCCAGCAGTCCGGACACTGCCACCTATAATTCACCCCTCCACTTT.

The V call is TRBV4-1, the J call TRBJ1-4; 9 bases line up with TRBD1. This CDR3 is 17 amino acids long. Germline CDR1 and CDR2: MGHRA and YSYEKL. Trimming at V came to 2 bases and at J to 3 bases, leaving 7 bases not matched to a gene. The CDR3 region is CASSQWDRVTPNEKLFF. CDR3 coding DNA: TGCGCCAGCAGCCAATGGGACAGGGTGACCCCTAATGAAAAACTGTTTTTT.

The gene calls are TRBV11-2 and TRBJ1-4; TRBD1 matches 7 bases. Per germline, CDR1 SGHAT and CDR2 FQNNGV. The V and J ends lost 4 bases and 10 bases, in that order; junction bases with no gene match: 6. The CDR3 sequence is 13 residues long. CDR3 sequence reads: CASSYGTEGKLFF. CDR3 DNA sequence: TGTGCCAGCAGCTACGGGACAGAGGGAAAACTGTTTTTT.

The chain is built from TRBV30 and TRBJ1-4; 11 bases agree with TRBD1. The CDR3 length is 13 residues. Germline V CDR1 and CDR2: GTSNPN, SVGIG (reference sequence). The ends lost 3 bases at V and 7 bases at J; junction bases unmatched: 1. This chain's CDR3 is CAWRGTGGEKLFF. The DNA for the CDR3 is TGTGCCTGGAGGGGGACAGGGGGTGAAAAACTGTTTTTT.

This chain joins TRBV4-1 and TRBJ2-3, with unresolved D. CDR3 length equals 14 residues. The germline gives CDR1 MGHRA, CDR2 YSYEKL. V was trimmed by 0 bases and J by 4 bases, leaving 8 bases between them. The CDR3 reads CASSQDRVPDTQYF. DNA for the CDR3: TGCGCCAGCAGCCAAGATCGGGTCCCAGATACGCAGTATTTT.

The chain links TRBV9 to TRBJ1-1; D might be TRBD1 (5 bases). V gave up 3 bases and J gave up 0 bases, with 9 bases separating them. This CDR3 is 14 amino acids long. The germline V gene encodes CDR1 SGDLS and CDR2 YYNGEE. The CDR3 DNA reads TGTGCCAGCAGCGGGACACCCATGAACACTGAAGCTTTCTTT. This codes for CASSGTPMNTEAFF.

The chain carries TRBV15 and TRBJ2-3; 8 nucleotides align to TRBD2. This CDR3 has 18 amino acids. Germline CDR1 is LNHNV and CDR2 is YYDKDF (reference sequence). Trimming at V came to 0 bases and at J to 5 bases, leaving 13 bases not matched to a gene. DNA for the CDR3: TGTGCCACCAGCAGAGAACAGGCGGGGGGCTCCTATTTAGATACGCAGTATTTT. Its protein product is CATSREQAGGSYLDTQYF.

V usage is TRBV4-2 and J usage is TRBJ1-6; a weak D match, TRBD1 (5 bases). The V end lost 1 base, the J end lost 5 bases, and 12 bases lay between the germline ends. The germline V gene has CDR1 LGHNA and CDR2 YNFKEQ. The CDR3 length is 16 residues. CDR3 loop: CASSQAFGGNNSPLHF. The CDR3 DNA is TGTGCCAGCAGCCAAGCTTTTGGGGGGAATAATTCACCCCTCCACTTT.

The V call is TRBV7-2, the J call TRBJ1-2; TRBD1 aligns across 8 bases. V shed 0 bases, J shed 5 bases, and the junction held 5 bases outside the gene matches. Germline lookup yields CDR1 SGHTA and CDR2 FQGNSA. This CDR3 has 15 amino acids. CDR3 nucleotide sequence: TGTGCCAGCAGCTTAGCGGGGACAGGCTCTTATGGCTACACCTTC. Its translation is CASSLAGTGSYGYTF.

This chain connects TRBV11-2 to TRBJ1-5, with TRBD1 as a possible D gene (5 bases). The CDR3 is made up of 15 amino acids. Germline assignment: CDR1 SGHAT and CDR2 FQNNGV. V dropped 2 bases and J dropped 6 bases, with 14 bases sitting between them. CDR3 in DNA: TGTGCCAGCAGCTTATCCGTCGGGGGAGGTCAGCCCCAGCATTTT. Protein sequence: CASSLSVGGGQPQHF.

The chain couples TRBV2 to TRBJ2-3, with 9 bases identical to TRBD2. Germline assignment: CDR1 SNHLY and CDR2 FYNNEI. The CDR3 spans 15 residues. Germline trimming cut 4 bases from V and 6 bases from J; bases unmatched to any gene: 8. CDR3 region: CASSGTSERLDTQYF. Written as DNA, the CDR3 is TGTGCCAGCAGTGGGACTAGCGAGAGATTGGATACGCAGTATTTT.

This sequence joins TRBV6-5 and TRBJ2-7; 11 bases are shared with TRBD1. Germline V gene lookup returns CDR1 MNHEY and CDR2 SVGAGI. With V trimmed by 2 bases and J by 6 bases, 3 bases remained unmatched. This CDR3 is 14 amino acids long. CDR3 sequence (DNA): TGTGCCAGCAGTTACCGGACAGGGGGCGCCGAGCAGTACTTC. Encoded protein: CASSYRTGGAEQYF.

The chain's CDR3 is CASSGGRTDTQYF. CDR3 nucleotides: TGTGCCAGCAGTGGGGGCAGGACTGATACGCAGTATTTT. This rearrangement joins TRBV27 to TRBJ2-3, with D perhaps matching TRBD1 (6 bases). Germline-derived CDR1 and CDR2 are MNHEY and SMNVEV (reference sequence). The CDR3 extends over 13 amino acids. V lost 5 bases to trimming and J lost 6 bases, with 12 bases between them.

The J gene is TRBJ1-2, the V gene TRBV6-5, with 10 nucleotides matching TRBD1. Germline assignment: CDR1 MNHEY and CDR2 SVGAGI. The V segment lost 0 bases and the J segment 8 bases; nucleotides outside the gene matches: 9. The CDR3 consists of 16 residues. CDR3 nucleotides: TGTGCCAGCAGTTACTCAATCACCGGGACAGGGGACGGCTACACCTTC. Its protein product is CASSYSITGTGDGYTF.

The gene calls are TRBV5-4 and TRBJ2-7, with 9 nucleotides matching TRBD1. With V trimmed by 4 bases and J by 2 bases, 13 bases remained unmatched. CDR3 length equals 17 residues. The germline gives CDR1 SGHNT, CDR2 YYREEE (reference sequence). The CDR3 region is CASSPGGGTGLAYEQYF. The CDR3 DNA reads as TGTGCCAGCAGCCCAGGAGGCGGGACAGGGCTTGCCTACGAGCAGTACTTC.

V and J are TRBV25-1 and TRBJ1-2; TRBD1 agrees at 9 bases. The CDR3 spans 16 residues. The germline V gene has CDR1 MGHDK and CDR2 SYGVNS. The V segment lost 0 bases and the J segment 7 bases; nucleotides outside the gene matches: 9. CDR3 residues: CASSEYVLQGASGYTF. In DNA, the CDR3 is TGTGCCAGCAGTGAATACGTCCTACAGGGGGCCTCTGGCTACACCTTC.

This chain links TRBV25-1 with TRBJ1-2, with a tentative D call TRBD1 (5 bases). Deletions cut 6 bases from V and 4 bases from J, with 15 bases between. CDR1 is MGHDK and CDR2 is SYGVNS in the germline V gene. The CDR3 is made up of 14 amino acids. Written as DNA, the CDR3 is TGTGCCAGCAGAGACCAGGGCTCACCCTATGGCTACACCTTC. It translates to CASRDQGSPYGYTF.

This rearrangement joins TRBV11-2 to TRBJ2-4, with D tentatively TRBD1 (6 bases). Germline loops: CDR1 SGHAT, CDR2 FQNNGV. This CDR3 is 12 amino acids long. V was cut by 2 bases and J by 8 bases, with 7 bases left in between. The CDR3 sequence is CASSLSGDIQYF. CDR3 DNA: TGTGCCAGCAGCTTATCAGGGGACATTCAGTACTTC.